Sequencing of this T cell receptor (beta chain) was carried out in a study of blood T cell repertoires in COVID-19. Data came from immunoSEQ multiplex PCR; TCRdb stores just in-frame clones and leaves some out. The table lists about 80,000 clones, 76% of them singletons. The germline gives CDR1 SQVTM, CDR2 ANQGSEA. The CDR3 runs 13 residues. The V segment lost 7 bases and the J segment 3 bases; nucleotides outside the gene matches: 5. This clone was found a few times. This sequence was found in a man in his sixties or seventies with active or convalescent COVID-19. The genes are TRBV29-1 and TRBJ1-4, with 7 bases aligning to TRBD1. Sequenced input: peripheral blood. CDR3 sequence (DNA): TGCAGCGCAGGGGGTTTTGCTAATGAAAAACTGTTTTTT. Its protein product is CSAGGFANEKLFF.